This is a list of T cell receptor beta chains from one sample in a study of T cell responses to AZD1222 COVID-19 vaccine. Repertoires were generated with immunoSEQ multiplex PCR, while TCRdb's copy carries only in-frame clones and drops some. The sample has roughly 180,000 clones, 85% to 90% seen once. Sample: peripheral blood, taken on day 0 of AZD1222 vaccination. All receptors derive from an adult in good health. The CDR3 runs from the conserved cysteine through the conserved F or W. Each record gives: clone size, V gene, D gene, J gene, CDR3 protein, CDR3 DNA. A D gene is named only where the DNA matches it firmly. Some rows mark clone size as missing; the rest say once, few, many or name a class of expanded clone.

NA	TRBV24-1	NA	TRBJ1-2	CATSDSTRGRNYGYTF	TGTGCCACCAGTGATTCCACAAGGGGCCGGAACTATGGCTACACCTTC
NA	TRBV10-2	NA	TRBJ1-5	CASRGAINQPQHF	TGCGCCAGCAGAGGAGCGATCAATCAGCCCCAGCATTTT
NA	TRBV4-2	TRBD2	TRBJ2-2	CASSQDALAGTGELFF	TGTGCCAGCAGCCAAGATGCCCTAGCGGGCACCGGGGAGCTGTTTTTT
NA	TRBV7-8	NA	TRBJ1-6	CASSLERDNSPLHF	TGTGCCAGCAGCTTAGAAAGGGACAATTCACCCCTCCACTTT
NA	TRBV18	TRBD1	TRBJ1-2	CASSPGQGNYGYTF	TGTGCCAGCTCACCCGGACAGGGTAACTATGGCTACACCTTC
NA	TRBV5-1	NA	TRBJ1-6	CASSLETENSPLHF	TGCGCCAGCAGCTTGGAGACGGAAAATTCACCCCTCCACTTT
NA	TRBV2	NA	TRBJ2-1	CASRDSQSSYNEQFF	TGTGCCAGCAGAGACAGCCAAAGCTCCTACAATGAGCAGTTCTTC
NA	TRBV7-8	NA	TRBJ2-3	CASSGGIGTDTQYF	TGTGCCAGCAGCGGTGGAATCGGCACAGATACGCAGTATTTT
NA	TRBV3-1/TRBV3-2	TRBD1	TRBJ1-3	CASSGTGSSRSGNTIYF	TGTGCCAGCAGCGGGACAGGTAGTTCACGATCGGGAAACACCATATATTTT
NA	TRBV4-1	TRBD1	TRBJ1-3	CASSQDTGAGNTIYF	TGCGCCAGCAGCCAAGATACAGGGGCTGGAAACACCATATATTTT
NA	TRBV6-5	TRBD1	TRBJ1-4	CASSHRDRTEKLFF	TGTGCCAGCAGTCACCGGGACAGAACCGAAAAACTGTTTTTT
NA	TRBV10-3	TRBD1	TRBJ1-1	CAISGTGANTEAFF	TGTGCCATCAGTGGCACAGGGGCGAACACTGAAGCTTTCTTT
NA	TRBV2	TRBD1	TRBJ2-2	CASSRSGTGVFSGELFF	TGTGCCAGCAGCCGCTCGGGGACAGGGGTCTTCTCCGGGGAGCTGTTTTTT
NA	TRBV9	NA	TRBJ2-2	CASSIPSKATHTGELFF	TGTGCCAGCAGCATCCCGTCCAAGGCGACCCACACCGGGGAGCTGTTTTTT
NA	TRBV4-1	NA	TRBJ1-2	CASSQDQGIAYGYTF	TGCGCCAGCAGCCAAGATCAGGGTATCGCTTATGGCTACACCTTC
NA	TRBV4-1	TRBD2	TRBJ2-3	CASSPSGGHTDTQYF	TGCGCCAGCAGCCCCTCGGGGGGGCACACAGATACGCAGTATTTT
NA	TRBV18	TRBD2	TRBJ2-1	CASSQRAGGPRYNEQFF	TGTGCCAGCTCACAACGGGCGGGGGGGCCCCGTTACAATGAGCAGTTCTTC
NA	TRBV27	NA	TRBJ2-7	CASSLSPPYEQYF	TGTGCCAGCAGTTTATCCCCCCCGTACGAGCAGTACTTC
NA	TRBV7-9	NA	TRBJ2-3	CASSFRDSADTQYF	TGTGCCAGCAGCTTCCGGGATAGCGCAGATACGCAGTATTTT
NA	TRBV6-6	NA	TRBJ1-2	CASTGQNNYGYTF	TGTGCCAGCACCGGACAGAATAACTATGGCTACACCTTC
NA	TRBV7-9	NA	TRBJ1-1	CASSLTVEYTEAFF	TGTGCCAGCAGCTTAACCGTTGAGTATACTGAAGCTTTCTTT
NA	TRBV5-4	NA	TRBJ2-3	CASSSRTEAMSFAQYF	TGTGCCAGCAGCTCAAGGACGGAGGCTATGAGCTTCGCGCAGTATTTT
NA	TRBV6-6	NA	TRBJ1-1	CASSLQNTEAFF	TGTGCCAGCAGCCTTCAGAACACTGAAGCTTTCTTT
NA	TRBV7-3	TRBD2	TRBJ2-3	CASSPTGGGAADTQYF	TGTGCCAGCAGCCCGACGGGCGGGGGGGCCGCAGATACGCAGTATTTT
NA	TRBV7-3	TRBD1	TRBJ2-5	CASSSTGQGGETQYF	TGTGCCAGCAGCTCAACGGGACAGGGGGGAGAGACCCAGTACTTC
NA	TRBV9	NA	TRBJ1-1	CASSVDEGGSTEAFF	TGTGCCAGCAGCGTAGATGAAGGGGGGAGCACTGAAGCTTTCTTT
NA	TRBV7-8	TRBD1	TRBJ2-2	CASSLPGQGAVELFF	TGTGCCAGCAGCCTCCCGGGACAGGGGGCGGTGGAGCTGTTTTTT
NA	TRBV6-2/TRBV6-3	NA	TRBJ1-5	CASSKAQGRQPQHF	TGTGCCAGCAGCAAGGCCCAAGGTCGTCAGCCCCAGCATTTT
NA	TRBV28	NA	TRBJ1-5	CASSFGTGQPQHF	TGTGCCAGCAGTTTCGGTACAGGGCAGCCCCAGCATTTT
NA	TRBV10-2	TRBD2	TRBJ2-4	CASSEWGGGKENIQYF	TGCGCCAGCAGTGAGTGGGGCGGGGGGAAGGAAAACATTCAGTACTTC
NA	TRBV19	TRBD1	TRBJ1-2	CASTDRAKTNGYTF	TGTGCCAGTACAGACAGGGCCAAAACTAATGGCTACACCTTC
NA	TRBV7-2	TRBD2	TRBJ2-5	CASSLTSGSLQETQYF	TGTGCCAGCAGCCTAACTAGCGGGTCCCTCCAAGAGACCCAGTACTTC
NA	TRBV15	TRBD1	TRBJ2-1	CATSSIVGQGIHNEQFF	TGTGCCACCAGCTCCATAGTCGGACAGGGGATTCACAATGAGCAGTTCTTC
NA	TRBV9	NA	TRBJ2-1	CASSSPRANEQFF	TGTGCCAGCAGCTCCCCCCGCGCAAATGAGCAGTTCTTC
once	TRBV10-1	NA	TRBJ2-1	CASSGPSSVVQFF	TGCGCCAGCAGTGGCCCCTCGTCCGTCGTGCAGTTCTTC
NA	TRBV9	TRBD1	TRBJ2-2	CASSVADRGPGELFF	TGTGCCAGCAGCGTAGCTGACAGGGGGCCCGGGGAGCTGTTTTTT
NA	TRBV7-8	TRBD1	TRBJ2-1	CASSRTGEQSWFF	TGTGCCAGCAGTCGTACAGGGGAACAATCGTGGTTCTTC
once	TRBV6-5	TRBD2	TRBJ2-1	CASSYSAGGYNEQFF	TGTGCCAGCAGTTACTCAGCGGGGGGCTACAATGAGCAGTTCTTC